Following are 22 T cell receptor beta chains from one sample sequenced in a study of control samples from healthy donors and cancer patients. Clones were read by immunoSEQ multiplex PCR, and TCRdb kept only the in-frame ones, dropping some. The sample has tens of thousands of clones; about 92% are singletons. Material for sequencing was blood. The receptor source for this set is a woman aged 25-40 years in good health.

The V and J genes are TRBV6-1 and TRBJ1-4; D is perhaps TRBD1 (5 bases). The germline V and J ends were trimmed by 4 bases and 6 bases, with 18 bases remaining between them. This CDR3 has 16 residues. The germline V gene has CDR1 MNHNS and CDR2 SASEGT. CDR3 in amino acids: CASSGFAGQVDEKLFF. CDR3 bases: TGTGCCAGCAGTGGATTTGCGGGGCAGGTGGATGAAAAACTGTTTTTT.

V is TRBV5-1 and J is TRBJ2-2; 7 nucleotides align to TRBD1. CDR1 is SGHRS, CDR2 YFSETQ, per germline. The length of the CDR3 is 15 residues. J was trimmed by 2 bases and V by 4 bases; bases with no gene match: 5. CDR3 nucleotide sequence: TGCGCCAGCAGCCTAGGGACAGACAACACCGGGGAGCTGTTTTTT. This codes for CASSLGTDNTGELFF.

The V and J genes are TRBV9 and TRBJ1-6; the match to TRBD1 covers 10 bases. V trimming: 3 bases; J trimming: 8 bases; junction bases outside the gene matches: 5. The CDR3 has 15 residues. From germline, CDR1 is SGDLS and CDR2 YYNGEE. The CDR3 region has the DNA TGTGCCAGCAGCGGGGGGACAGGGGCTGATTCACCCCTCCACTTT. This codes for CASSGGTGADSPLHF.

The chain uses TRBV7-6 and TRBJ2-5; the D is unclear. CDR3 length: 14 residues. Germline assignment: CDR1 SGHVS and CDR2 FNYEAQ. Trimming stripped 2 bases from V and 0 bases from J, with 7 bases between. The CDR3 DNA reads as TGTGCCAGCAGCTTATCTTGGGACCAAGAGACCCAGTACTTC. Translated, it gives CASSLSWDQETQYF.

This rearrangement joins TRBV11-3 to TRBJ2-3, with D possibly TRBD1 on 6 matching bases. Trimming removed 4 bases from V and 7 bases from J, with 15 bases in between. The germline CDR1 and CDR2 sequences are SGHNT and YENEEA. The CDR3 loop spans 14 amino acids. CDR3 loop: CASSSTGSVNTQYF. CDR3 nucleotide sequence: TGTGCCAGCAGCTCTACAGGGTCGGTAAATACGCAGTATTTT.

The chain combines TRBV19 with TRBJ2-2; maybe TRBD1 (5 bases). The CDR3 is 13 amino acids. The germline V and J ends were trimmed by 4 bases and 6 bases, with 9 bases remaining between them. The germline V gene has CDR1 LNHDA and CDR2 SQIVND (reference sequence). The CDR3 DNA follows: TGTGCCAGTAGTAACCAGGGCGCCGGGGAGCTGTTTTTT. Translation gives CASSNQGAGELFF.

The gene calls are TRBV7-2 and TRBJ2-5; 9 bases agree with TRBD2. The ends lost 1 base at V and 5 bases at J; junction bases unmatched: 8. The CDR3 loop spans 16 amino acids. Germline values: CDR1 SGHTA, CDR2 FQGNSA. For the CDR3, the DNA is TGTGCCAGCAGCTTAGGGGTTAGCGGGAGACTGGAGACCCAGTACTTC. Translated, it gives CASSLGVSGRLETQYF.

The chain employs TRBV3-1 (or the pseudogene TRBV3-2) and TRBJ1-2; D may be TRBD1 (5 bases). The CDR3 has 14 amino acids. V lost 1 base, J lost 4 bases, and 10 bases lay in between. Per germline, CDR1 LGHDT and CDR2 YNNKEL (reference sequence). CDR3 residues: CASSQVGAVYGYTF. The CDR3 DNA sequence: TGTGCCAGCAGCCAAGTAGGGGCAGTCTATGGCTACACCTTC.

The chain employs TRBV7-8 and TRBJ2-6; the match to TRBD2 covers 10 bases. The CDR3 runs 16 residues. Losses at the gene ends were 11 bases for V and 2 bases for J; bases not matched to a gene: 9. CDR1 SGHVS and CDR2 FQNEAQ come from the germline V gene. The CDR3 bases are TGTGCCGGAGGGGGTAGCGGGAGGACTGGGGCCAACGTCCTGACTTTC. As protein: CAGGGSGRTGANVLTF.

The chain links TRBV5-1 to TRBJ1-1, with a tentative D call TRBD1 (5 bases). The V gene lost 0 bases and the J gene lost 7 bases, with 10 bases spanning the gap. This CDR3 is built from 13 residues. Germline V lookup: CDR1 SGHRS, CDR2 YFSETQ. This chain's CDR3 is CASSLGQGGEAFF. The CDR3 DNA reads as TGCGCCAGCAGCTTGGGGCAGGGTGGTGAAGCTTTCTTT.

This chain links TRBV15 with TRBJ2-7; no clear D gene. CDR3 length: 13 residues. Germline-derived CDR1 and CDR2 are LNHNV and YYDKDF (reference sequence). V was clipped by 5 bases and J by 7 bases, with 15 bases between them. The CDR3 reads CATSVDWVGEQYF. The CDR3 nucleotides are TGTGCCACCAGCGTAGACTGGGTGGGGGAGCAGTACTTC. Using reference TRBV15 and TRBJ2-7 for the parts outside the CDR3, the full variable domain is DAMVIQNPRYQVTQFGKPVTLSCSQTLNHNVMYWYQQKSSQAPKLLFHYYDKDFNNEADTPDNFQSRRPNTSFCFLDIRSPGLGDTAMYLCATSVDWVGEQYFGPGTRLTVT.

The chain links TRBV5-4 to TRBJ2-1; D may be TRBD1 (6 bases). The CDR3 has 15 amino acids. The germline gives CDR1 SGHNT, CDR2 YYREEE (reference sequence). The germline V and J ends were trimmed by 0 bases and 5 bases, with 12 bases remaining between them. The DNA of the CDR3 is TGTGCCAGCAGCTTGGACGGGACAAGGCACAATGAGCAGTTCTTC. Amino acids: CASSLDGTRHNEQFF.

This clone is medium-sized within its sample. V is TRBV6-1 and J is TRBJ1-5; no definite D call. There are 15 residues in the CDR3. Germline loops: CDR1 MNHNS, CDR2 SASEGT. V lost 3 bases to trimming and J lost 1 base, with 10 bases between them. The chain's CDR3 is CASSDRWWSNQPQHF. The CDR3 DNA sequence: TGTGCCAGCAGTGACCGATGGTGGAGCAATCAGCCCCAGCATTTT.

V gene TRBV11-2 combines with J gene TRBJ1-1, with D perhaps matching TRBD1 (5 bases). CDR1 and CDR2 from the germline V gene are SGHAT and FQNNGV. The CDR3 is made up of 17 amino acids. V was shortened by 0 bases and J by 7 bases, with 21 bases between the two germline ends. CDR3 residues: CASSLEPWGGARVEAFF. The CDR3 bases are TGTGCCAGCAGCTTAGAGCCTTGGGGCGGGGCCCGAGTTGAAGCTTTCTTT.

The rearrangement uses TRBV11-3 and TRBJ2-3; 14 bases line up with TRBD2. Germline CDR1 is SGHNT and CDR2 is YENEEA. Trimming at V came to 5 bases and at J to 4 bases, leaving 5 bases not matched to a gene. This CDR3 has 16 amino acids. The CDR3 loop reads CASSRGTSGGADTQYF. The DNA of the CDR3 is TGTGCCAGCAGCCGAGGGACTAGCGGGGGCGCAGATACGCAGTATTTT.

The chain couples TRBV13 to TRBJ2-7, with 9 bases matching TRBD1. The CDR3 sequence is 15 residues long. The ends lost 5 bases at V and 6 bases at J; junction bases unmatched: 11. Per germline, CDR1 PRHDT and CDR2 FYEKMQ (reference sequence). CDR3 DNA: TGTGCCAGCAGCGACCGGGACAGGGCTTCCGTCGAGCAGTACTTC. Its protein product is CASSDRDRASVEQYF. Looking up the rest from reference TRBV13 and TRBJ2-7 gives the full variable domain: AAGVIQSPRHLIKEKRETATLKCYPIPRHDTVYWYQQGPGQDPQFLISFYEKMQSDKGSIPDRFSAQQFSDYHSELNMSSLELGDSALYFCASSDRDRASVEQYFGPGTRLTVT.

This clone turned up a few times. The chain carries TRBV4-1 and TRBJ2-3; D uncertain. CDR1 and CDR2 from the germline V gene are MGHRA and YSYEKL. The CDR3 is 14 amino acids. V lost 4 bases and J lost 1, with 9 bases in between. The CDR3 protein is CASSLGWGTDTQYF. The CDR3 DNA reads TGCGCCAGCAGCCTGGGATGGGGCACAGATACGCAGTATTTT.

This clone has just one count. The chain employs TRBV10-3 and TRBJ1-2; perhaps TRBD1 as D (6 bases). Germline CDR1 reads ENHRY; CDR2 reads SYGVKD. Deletions cut 8 bases from V and 4 bases from J, with 17 bases between. The CDR3 length is 14 residues. As DNA, the CDR3 is TGTGCCATCGGCGGGGAGGGGGGAAGCTATGGCTACACCTTC. Its translation is CAIGGEGGSYGYTF.

The V gene is TRBV27, the J gene TRBJ2-1; no definite D call. CDR3 length equals 17 residues. The germline CDR1 and CDR2 sequences are MNHEY and SMNVEV (reference sequence). Deletions cut 2 bases from V and 5 bases from J, with 19 bases between. Here the CDR3 reads CASSLEARTPFHNEQFF. CDR3 nucleotides: TGTGCCAGCAGTTTAGAGGCCCGGACGCCCTTCCACAATGAGCAGTTCTTC.

The chain joins TRBV19 to TRBJ2-7, with 10 bases aligning to TRBD1. The CDR3 consists of 15 residues. V shed 5 bases and J 2 bases; nucleotides not matched to a gene: 6. Germline V gene sequence: CDR1 LNHDA, CDR2 SQIVND (reference sequence). CDR3 coding DNA: TGTGCCAGTAGTCCTGGGACAGGGGTCCCCTACGAGCAGTACTTC. Translating gives CASSPGTGVPYEQYF. The full variable domain, rest sourced from reference TRBV19 and TRBJ2-7, is DGGITQSPKYLFRKEGQNVTLSCEQNLNHDAMYWYRQDPGQGLRLIYYSQIVNDFQKGDIAEGYSVSREKKESFPLTVTSAQKNPTAFYLCASSPGTGVPYEQYFGPGTRLTVT.

The J gene is TRBJ2-7, the V gene TRBV6-5; 11 bases align to TRBD2. Germline lookup yields CDR1 MNHEY and CDR2 SVGAGI. With V trimmed by 4 bases and J by 6 bases, 8 bases remained unmatched. The CDR3 spans 15 residues. For the CDR3, the DNA is TGTGCCAGCAGTTCTACTAGCGGGAGCGGAGGCGAGCAGTACTTC. Translating gives CASSSTSGSGGEQYF.

The chain is built from TRBV30 and TRBJ1-4; the D gene is possibly TRBD1 (6 bases). Germline lookup yields CDR1 GTSNPN and CDR2 SVGIG (reference sequence). V was cut by 0 bases and J by 8 bases, with 10 bases left in between. The CDR3 is made up of 13 amino acids. The CDR3 protein is CAWSVQGGEKLFF. The DNA of the CDR3 is TGTGCCTGGAGTGTACAGGGTGGGGAAAAACTGTTTTTT.